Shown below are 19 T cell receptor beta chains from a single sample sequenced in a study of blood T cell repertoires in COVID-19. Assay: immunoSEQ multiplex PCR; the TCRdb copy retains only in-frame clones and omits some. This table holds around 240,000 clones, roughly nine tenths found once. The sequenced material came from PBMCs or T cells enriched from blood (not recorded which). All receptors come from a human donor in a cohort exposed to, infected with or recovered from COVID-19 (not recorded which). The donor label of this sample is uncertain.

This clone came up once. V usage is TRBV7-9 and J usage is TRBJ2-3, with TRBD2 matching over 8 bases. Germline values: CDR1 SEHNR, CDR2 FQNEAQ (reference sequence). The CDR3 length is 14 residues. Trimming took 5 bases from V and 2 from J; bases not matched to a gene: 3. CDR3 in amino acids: CASSVSGTTDTQYF. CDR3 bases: TGTGCCAGCAGCGTTAGCGGGACCACAGATACGCAGTATTTT.

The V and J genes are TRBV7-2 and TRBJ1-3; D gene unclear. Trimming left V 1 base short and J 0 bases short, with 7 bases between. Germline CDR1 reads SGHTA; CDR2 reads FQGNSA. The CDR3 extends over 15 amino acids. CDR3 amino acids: CASSLGADSGNTIYF. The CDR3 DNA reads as TGTGCCAGCAGCTTAGGGGCTGACTCTGGAAACACCATATATTTT.

CDR3 loop: CASSLVTGGGYTF. The CDR3 DNA follows: TGTGCCAGCAGCTTGGTAACAGGCGGAGGCTACACCTTC. This chain uses TRBV5-4 with TRBJ1-2; TRBD1 is a possible D gene (5 bases). Germline CDR1 and CDR2: SGHNT and YYREEE (reference sequence). The CDR3 spans 13 residues. Trimming stripped 0 bases from V and 8 bases from J, with 11 bases between.

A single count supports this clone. CDR3 DNA: TGTGCCAGCAGTCCCGTGAATTCACCCCTCCACTTT. This translates into CASSPVNSPLHF. This chain uses TRBV6-2 or TRBV6-3 with TRBJ1-6; D not certain. The germline V gene has CDR1 MNHEY and CDR2 SVGEGT. The CDR3 totals 12 residues. The V gene lost 5 bases and the J gene lost 7 bases, with 6 bases spanning the gap.

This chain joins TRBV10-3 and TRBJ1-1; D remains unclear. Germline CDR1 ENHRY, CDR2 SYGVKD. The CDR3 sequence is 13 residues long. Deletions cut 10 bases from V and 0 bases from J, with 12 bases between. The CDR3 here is CATHPTVNTEAFF. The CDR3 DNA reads TGTGCCACCCACCCTACAGTGAACACTGAAGCTTTCTTT.

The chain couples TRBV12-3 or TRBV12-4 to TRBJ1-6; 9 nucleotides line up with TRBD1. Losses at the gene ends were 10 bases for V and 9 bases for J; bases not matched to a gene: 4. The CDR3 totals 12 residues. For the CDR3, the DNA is TGTGCCACCGGGACAGGGAGTTCACCCCTCCACTTT. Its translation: CATGTGSSPLHF.

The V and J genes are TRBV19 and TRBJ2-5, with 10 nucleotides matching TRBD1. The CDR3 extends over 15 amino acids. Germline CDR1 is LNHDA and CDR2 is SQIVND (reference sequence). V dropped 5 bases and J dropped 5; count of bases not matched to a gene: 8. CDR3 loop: CASSARTGGGETQYF. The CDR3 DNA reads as TGTGCCAGTAGTGCCCGGACAGGGGGAGGGGAGACCCAGTACTTC.

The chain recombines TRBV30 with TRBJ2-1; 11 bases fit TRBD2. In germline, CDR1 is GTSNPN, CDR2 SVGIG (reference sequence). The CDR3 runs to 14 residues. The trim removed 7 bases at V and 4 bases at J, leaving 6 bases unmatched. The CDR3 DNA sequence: TGTGCCTCCGCCGGGACTAGCGGATACAATGAGCAGTTCTTC. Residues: CASAGTSGYNEQFF.

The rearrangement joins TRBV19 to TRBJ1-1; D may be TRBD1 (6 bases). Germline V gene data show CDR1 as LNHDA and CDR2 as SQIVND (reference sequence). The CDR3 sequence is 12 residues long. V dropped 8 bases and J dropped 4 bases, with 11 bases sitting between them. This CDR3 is CASEQGSTEAFF. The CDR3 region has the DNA TGTGCCAGTGAACAGGGATCCACTGAAGCTTTCTTT.

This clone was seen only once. The CDR3 reads CASSPDRGGNTIYF. Written as DNA, the CDR3 is TGTGCCAGCAGTCCGGACAGGGGAGGAAACACCATATATTTT. The genes are TRBV6-6 and TRBJ1-3; 9 bases map to TRBD1. Germline V gives CDR1 MNHNY, CDR2 SVGAGI (reference sequence). The length of the CDR3 is 14 residues. Germline trimming cut 5 bases from V and 4 bases from J; bases unmatched to any gene: 3.

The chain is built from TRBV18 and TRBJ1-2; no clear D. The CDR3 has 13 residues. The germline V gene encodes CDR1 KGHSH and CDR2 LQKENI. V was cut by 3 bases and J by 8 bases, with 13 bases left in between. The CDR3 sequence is CASSPTRKEGYTF. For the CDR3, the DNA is TGTGCCAGCTCACCCACACGGAAGGAGGGCTACACCTTC. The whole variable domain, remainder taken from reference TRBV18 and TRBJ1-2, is NAGVMQNPRHLVRRRGQEARLRCSPMKGHSHVYWYRQLPEEGLKFMVYLQKENIIDESGMPKERFSAEFPKEGPSILRIQQVVRGDSAAYFCASSPTRKEGYTFGSGTRLTVV.

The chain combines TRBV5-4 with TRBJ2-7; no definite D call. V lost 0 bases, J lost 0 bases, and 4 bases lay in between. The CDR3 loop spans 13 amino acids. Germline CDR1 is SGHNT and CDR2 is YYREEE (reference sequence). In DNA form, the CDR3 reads TGTGCCAGCAGCTTGGACTACTCCTACGAGCAGTACTTC. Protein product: CASSLDYSYEQYF.

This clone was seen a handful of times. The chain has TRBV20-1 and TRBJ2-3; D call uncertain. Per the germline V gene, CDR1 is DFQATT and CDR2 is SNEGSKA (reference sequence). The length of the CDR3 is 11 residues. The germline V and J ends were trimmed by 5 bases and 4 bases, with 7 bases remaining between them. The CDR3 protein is CSAESADTQYF. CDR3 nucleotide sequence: TGCAGTGCTGAGAGCGCAGATACGCAGTATTTT.

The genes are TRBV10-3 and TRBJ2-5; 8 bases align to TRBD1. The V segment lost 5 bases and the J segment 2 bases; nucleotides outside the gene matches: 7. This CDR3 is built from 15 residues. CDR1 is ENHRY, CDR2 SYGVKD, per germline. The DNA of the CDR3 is TGTGCCATCAGTTCACCCGGACAGGGTCAAGAGACCCAGTACTTC. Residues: CAISSPGQGQETQYF.

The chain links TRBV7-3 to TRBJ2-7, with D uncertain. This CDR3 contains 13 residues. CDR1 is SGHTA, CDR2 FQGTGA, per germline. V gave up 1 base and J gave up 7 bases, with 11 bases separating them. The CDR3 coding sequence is TGTGCCAGCAGCTTAAATGTGGTTGCGGAGCAGTACTTC. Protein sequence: CASSLNVVAEQYF.

The CDR3 spells CASSLDWEQGHYSPLHF. The CDR3 DNA is TGTGCCAGCAGCTTAGATTGGGAACAGGGCCACTATTCACCCCTCCACTTT. The chain couples TRBV11-2 to TRBJ1-6, with D perhaps matching TRBD1 (6 bases). V lost 0 bases, J lost 8 bases, and 17 bases lay in between. Germline loops: CDR1 SGHAT, CDR2 FQNNGV. There are 17 residues in the CDR3.

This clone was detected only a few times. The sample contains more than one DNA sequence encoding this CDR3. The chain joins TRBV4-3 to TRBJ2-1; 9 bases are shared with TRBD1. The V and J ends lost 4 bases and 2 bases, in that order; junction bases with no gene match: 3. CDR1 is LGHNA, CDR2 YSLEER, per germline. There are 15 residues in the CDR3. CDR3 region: CASSPGQGPYNEQFF. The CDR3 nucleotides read TGCGCCAGCAGCCCGGGACAGGGACCCTACAATGAGCAGTTCTTC.

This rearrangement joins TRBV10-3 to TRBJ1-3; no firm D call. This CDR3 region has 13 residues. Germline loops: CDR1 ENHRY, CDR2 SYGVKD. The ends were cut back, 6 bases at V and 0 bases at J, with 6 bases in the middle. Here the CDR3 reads CAIRVSSGNTIYF. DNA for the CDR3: TGTGCCATCAGGGTGAGCTCTGGAAACACCATATATTTT.

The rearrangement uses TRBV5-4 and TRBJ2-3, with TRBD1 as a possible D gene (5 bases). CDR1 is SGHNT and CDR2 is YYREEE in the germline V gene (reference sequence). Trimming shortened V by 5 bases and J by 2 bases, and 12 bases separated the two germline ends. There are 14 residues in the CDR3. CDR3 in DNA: TGTGCCAGCAGTTTGACTGGGGCCACAGATACGCAGTATTTT. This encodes CASSLTGATDTQYF.